The present T cell receptor (beta chain) was sequenced within a study of blood T cell repertoires in COVID-19. Study-level information: PBMCs, B-cell-depleted T cells, or T cells provided the cDNA or gDNA that made up the material.

Trimming removed 3 bases from V and 7 bases from J, with 15 bases in between. Germline CDR1 is LGHDT and CDR2 is YNNKEL (reference sequence). This CDR3 has 15 residues. Only in-frame clones appear in the TCRdb table, and some are missing; sequencing was by immunoSEQ multiplex PCR. The sample yields 180,000 or so clones, around 86% seen once. This chain uses TRBV3-1 (or the pseudogene TRBV3-2) with TRBJ1-4, with D possibly matching TRBD1 (6 bases). Sequences were obtained from peripheral blood. The TCR was taken from a man between 18 and 35 years old with acute or convalescent COVID-19. The CDR3 here is CASSHSGEVSEKLFF. The CDR3 DNA reads as TGTGCCAGCAGCCACTCAGGGGAAGTGAGTGAAAAACTGTTTTTT.